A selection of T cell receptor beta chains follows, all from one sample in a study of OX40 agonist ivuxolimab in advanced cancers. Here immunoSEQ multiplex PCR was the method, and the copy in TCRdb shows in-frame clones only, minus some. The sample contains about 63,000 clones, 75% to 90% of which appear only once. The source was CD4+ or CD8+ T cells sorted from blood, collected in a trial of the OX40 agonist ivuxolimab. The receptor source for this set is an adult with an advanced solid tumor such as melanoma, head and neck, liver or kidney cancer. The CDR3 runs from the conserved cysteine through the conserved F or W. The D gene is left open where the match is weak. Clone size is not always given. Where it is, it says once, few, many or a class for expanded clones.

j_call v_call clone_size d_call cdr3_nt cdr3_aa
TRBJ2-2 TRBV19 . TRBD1 TGTGCCAGTAGTATTAGAGGGGACAGAGGGAGCGGGGAGCTGTTTTTT CASSIRGDRGSGELFF
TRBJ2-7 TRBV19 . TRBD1 TGTGCCAGTACCGGGACAGGGGTCCACGAGCAGTACTTC CASTGTGVHEQYF
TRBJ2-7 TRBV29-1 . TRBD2 TGCAGCGTCGCAGCGGGGGCTCTACGGGAGCAGTACTTC CSVAAGALREQYF
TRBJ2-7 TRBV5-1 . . TGCGCCAGCAGCTGGAACCGGGCCTACGAGCAGTACTTC CASSWNRAYEQYF
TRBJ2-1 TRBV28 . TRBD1 TGTGCCAGCAGTTTTCCCCATCGACAGGGGCCAGGGAATGAGCAGTTCTTC CASSFPHRQGPGNEQFF
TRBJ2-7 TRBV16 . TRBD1 TGTGCCAGCAGCCAATCGGGGACAGGGGGTTATCTACCCTACTTC CASSQSGTGGYLPYF
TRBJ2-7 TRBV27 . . TGTGCCAGCAGCCCCCTCACGGGGACCCGAAGGCAGTACTTC CASSPLTGTRRQYF
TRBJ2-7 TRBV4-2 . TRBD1 TGTGCCAGCAGCCAAGCGGGACAGGGGCCCTACGAGCAGTACTTC CASSQAGQGPYEQYF
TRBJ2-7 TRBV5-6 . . TGTGCCAGCAGCTTGGGGGACACCCTTTCCAACGAGCAGTACTTC CASSLGDTLSNEQYF
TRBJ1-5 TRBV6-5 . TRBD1 TGTGCCAGCAGTCACACCGGGACAGCTAATCAGCCCCAGCATTTT CASSHTGTANQPQHF
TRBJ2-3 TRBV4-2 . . TGTGCCAGCAGCCCTCTCGTGGGAAGCACAGATACGCAGTATTTT CASSPLVGSTDTQYF
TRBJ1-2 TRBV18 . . TGTGCCAGCTCACCGGACCACAGGGTTGGCTACACCTTC CASSPDHRVGYTF
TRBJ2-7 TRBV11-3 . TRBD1 TGTGCCAGCAGCTTAGCCGGGACAGGGTCCTACGAGCAGTACTTC CASSLAGTGSYEQYF
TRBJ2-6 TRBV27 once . TGTGCCAGCAGTTCTCGACTGGGCTCTGGGGCCAACGTCCTGACTTTC CASSSRLGSGANVLTF
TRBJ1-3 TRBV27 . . TGTGCCAGCATGGGAGGAAACACCATATATTTT CASMGGNTIYF
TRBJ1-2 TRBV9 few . TGTGCCAGCAGCGTAGCGGGGCAGGGGACAACTAACTATGGCTACACCTTC CASSVAGQGTTNYGYTF
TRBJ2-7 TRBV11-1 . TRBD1 TGTGCCAGCAGCCCGGGACAGGGCTACGAGCAGTACTTC CASSPGQGYEQYF
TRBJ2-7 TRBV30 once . TGTGCCTGGAGTGTTGACGGTTCCTACGAGCAGTACTTC CAWSVDGSYEQYF
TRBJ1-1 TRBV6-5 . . TGTGCCAGCAGAATTTCTATGAACACTGAAGCTTTCTTT CASRISMNTEAFF
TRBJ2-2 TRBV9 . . TGTGCCAGCAGCGCGGGGGGCTATACCGGGGAGCTGTTTTTT CASSAGGYTGELFF
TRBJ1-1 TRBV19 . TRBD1 TGTGCCAGTAGTTGGGGACAGGAGGCAGCTTTCTTT CASSWGQEAAFF
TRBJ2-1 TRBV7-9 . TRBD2 TGTGCCAGCAGCTTAGTCCAGCGGGGGGGCAATGAGCAGTTCTTC CASSLVQRGGNEQFF
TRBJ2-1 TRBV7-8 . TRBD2 TGTGCCAGCCCCCCCAAACTAGCGGAAAACCCTAGCTCCTACAATGAGCAGTTCTTC CASPPKLAENPSSYNEQFF
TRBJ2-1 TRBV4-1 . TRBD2 TGCGCCAGCAGATTAGCGGGAGGGCCCTCCTACAATGAGCAGTTCTTC CASRLAGGPSYNEQFF
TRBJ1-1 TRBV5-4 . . TGTGCCAGCAGCCCCGATCTATTCACTGAAGCTTTCTTT CASSPDLFTEAFF
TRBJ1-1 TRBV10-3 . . TGTGCCATCAGTGACAGGGTTTCGGCTGAAGCTTTCTTT CAISDRVSAEAFF
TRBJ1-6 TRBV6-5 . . TGTGCCAGCAGTTACTCGTCAGGGAACTTAAATTCACCCCTCCACTTT CASSYSSGNLNSPLHF